This note documents a single TCR beta chain sequence. Seattle patients were enrolled during active infection and followed longitudinally. The data were obtained in a study of blood T cell repertoires in COVID-19. For the study at large: Acute and convalescent COVID-19 samples came from the United States, Italy and Spain. PBMCs, B-cell-depleted T cells, or T cells provided the cDNA or gDNA that made up the material.

Authors' processing steps: Estimates of nucleated cell counts were drawn from the amplification of reference gene primers. Some clones are missing from TCRdb's copy, which holds only in-frame ones; the method was immunoSEQ multiplex PCR. For V, J and clone size, that table is used; D and trimming come from the DNA. The sample includes a few hundred thousand clones, roughly 90% of them seen just once. CDR1 is LNHNV and CDR2 is YYDKDF in the germline V gene (reference sequence). V was pared by 3 bases and J by 1 base, with 13 bases between. This CDR3 is 15 amino acids long. This TCR was sampled from a woman aged 25 to 39 with COVID-19, enrolled during active disease. The chain joins TRBV15 to TRBJ2-7, with D possibly TRBD2 on 5 matching bases. Specimen: peripheral blood. The CDR3 region is CATSRDFGGSYEQYF. The DNA of the CDR3 is TGTGCCACCAGCAGGGACTTCGGTGGATCCTACGAGCAGTACTTC.